This T cell receptor (beta chain) was captured by sequencing in a study of Graves' ophthalmopathy and Graves' hyperthyroidism. The diagnosis combined clinical symptoms, thyroxine, TRAb, thyroid ultrasound and orbital computed tomography scans. The CDR3 has 11 residues. CDR1 is DFQATT, CDR2 SNEGSKA, per germline (reference sequence). V was clipped by 6 bases and J by 8 bases, with 13 bases between them. To note about this clonotype: Its antigen is currently unknown.

Broader study findings: Ophthalmopathy progression prediction by the model yielded a sensitivity of roughly 67% and a specificity of 72.22%. Among thyroid clonotypes expanded above 0.001 frequency, most also appeared in blood.

RNA transcripts served as template for amplifying TCR beta CDR3 sequences. In the first round, RT-PCR was carried out with HTBI primers, and a multiplex PCR formed the second round. TCRdb ran MiXCR on the multiplex PCR reads and lists one entry per CDR3 protein. The sample includes about 210,000 distinct CDR3 sequences, roughly 29% of them seen just once. The rearrangement joins TRBV20-1 to TRBJ1-1; no definite D call. Sequenced input: peripheral blood. The receptor comes from a man over 45 with Graves' ophthalmopathy. The CDR3 spells CSAEKSREAFF. CDR3 bases: TGCAGTGCCGAGAAGAGCAGGGAAGCTTTCTTT.